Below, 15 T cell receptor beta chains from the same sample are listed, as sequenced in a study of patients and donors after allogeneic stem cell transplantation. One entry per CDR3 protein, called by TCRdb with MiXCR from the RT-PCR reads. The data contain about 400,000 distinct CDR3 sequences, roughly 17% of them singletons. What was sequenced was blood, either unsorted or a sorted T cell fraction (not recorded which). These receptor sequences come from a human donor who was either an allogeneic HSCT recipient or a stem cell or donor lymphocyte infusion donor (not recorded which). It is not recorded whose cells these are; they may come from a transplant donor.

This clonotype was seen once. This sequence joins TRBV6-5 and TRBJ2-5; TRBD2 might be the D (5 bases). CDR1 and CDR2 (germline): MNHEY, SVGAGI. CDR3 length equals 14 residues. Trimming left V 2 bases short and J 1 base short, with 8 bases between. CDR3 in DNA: TGTGCCAGCAGTTACCGGGATCTCCAAGAGACCCAGTACTTC. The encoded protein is CASSYRDLQETQYF.

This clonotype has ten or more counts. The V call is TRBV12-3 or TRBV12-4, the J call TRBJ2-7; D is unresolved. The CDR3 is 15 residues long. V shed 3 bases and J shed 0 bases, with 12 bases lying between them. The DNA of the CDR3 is TGTGCCAGCAGTTTCGGACGGAGCTTCTCCTACGAGCAGTACTTC. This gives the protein CASSFGRSFSYEQYF.

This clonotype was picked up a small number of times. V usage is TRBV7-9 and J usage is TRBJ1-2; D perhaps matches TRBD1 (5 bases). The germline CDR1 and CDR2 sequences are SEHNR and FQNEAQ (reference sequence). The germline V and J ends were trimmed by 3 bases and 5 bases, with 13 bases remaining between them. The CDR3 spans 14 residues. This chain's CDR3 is CASSLVGALYGYTF. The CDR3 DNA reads TGTGCCAGCAGCTTGGTCGGGGCGCTGTATGGCTACACCTTC.

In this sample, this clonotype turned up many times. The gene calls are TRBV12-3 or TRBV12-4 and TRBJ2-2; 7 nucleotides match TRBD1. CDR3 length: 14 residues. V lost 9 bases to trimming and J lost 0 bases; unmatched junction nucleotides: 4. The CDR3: CASIQGANTGELFF. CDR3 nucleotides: TGTGCCAGTATCCAGGGGGCGAACACCGGGGAGCTGTTTTTT.

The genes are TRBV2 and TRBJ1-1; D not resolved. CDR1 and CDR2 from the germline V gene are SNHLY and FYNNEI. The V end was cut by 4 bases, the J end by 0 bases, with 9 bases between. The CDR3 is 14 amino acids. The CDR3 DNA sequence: TGTGCCAGCAGTGCTAACAGCTTGAACACTGAAGCTTTCTTT. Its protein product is CASSANSLNTEAFF.

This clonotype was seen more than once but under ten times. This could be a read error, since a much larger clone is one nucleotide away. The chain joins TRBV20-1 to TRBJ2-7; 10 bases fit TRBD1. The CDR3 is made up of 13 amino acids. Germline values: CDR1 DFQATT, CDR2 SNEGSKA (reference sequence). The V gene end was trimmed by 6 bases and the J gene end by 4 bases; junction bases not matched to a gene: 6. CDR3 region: CSAPGQGRYEQYF. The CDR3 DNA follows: TGCAGTGCCCCGGGACAGGGGAGGTACGAGCAGTACTTC.

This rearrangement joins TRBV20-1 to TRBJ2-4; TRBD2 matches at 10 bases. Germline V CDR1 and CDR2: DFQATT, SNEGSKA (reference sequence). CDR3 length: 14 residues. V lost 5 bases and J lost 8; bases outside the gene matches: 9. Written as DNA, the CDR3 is TGCAGTGCTGTACTTCTAGCGGGAGCGGACATTCAGTACTTC. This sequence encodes CSAVLLAGADIQYF.

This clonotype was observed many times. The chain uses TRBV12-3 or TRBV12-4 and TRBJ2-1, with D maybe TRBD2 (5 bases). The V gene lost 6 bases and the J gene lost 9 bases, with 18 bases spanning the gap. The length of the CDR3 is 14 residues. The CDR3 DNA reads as TGTGCCAGCAGCGTGGCGGGCAGTTGGGTTGAGCAGTTCTTC. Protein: CASSVAGSWVEQFF.

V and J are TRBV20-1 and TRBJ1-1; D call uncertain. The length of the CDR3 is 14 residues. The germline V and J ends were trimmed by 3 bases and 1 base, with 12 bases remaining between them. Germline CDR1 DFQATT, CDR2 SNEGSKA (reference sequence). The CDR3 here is CSARRVRGNTEAFF. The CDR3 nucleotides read TGCAGTGCTAGGAGAGTGAGAGGGAACACTGAAGCTTTCTTT.

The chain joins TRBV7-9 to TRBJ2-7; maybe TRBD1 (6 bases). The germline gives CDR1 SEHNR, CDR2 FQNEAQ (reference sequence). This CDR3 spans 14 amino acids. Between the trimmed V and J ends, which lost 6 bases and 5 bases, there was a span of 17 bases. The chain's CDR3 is CASSQETGWNEQYF. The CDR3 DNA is TGTGCCAGCAGTCAGGAAACAGGGTGGAACGAGCAGTACTTC. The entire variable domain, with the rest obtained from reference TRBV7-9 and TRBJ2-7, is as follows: DTGVSQNPRHKITKRGQNVTFRCDPISEHNRLYWYRQTLGQGPEFLTYFQNEAQLEKSRLLSDRFSAERPKGSFSTLEIQRTEQGDSAMYLCASSQETGWNEQYFGPGTRLTVT.

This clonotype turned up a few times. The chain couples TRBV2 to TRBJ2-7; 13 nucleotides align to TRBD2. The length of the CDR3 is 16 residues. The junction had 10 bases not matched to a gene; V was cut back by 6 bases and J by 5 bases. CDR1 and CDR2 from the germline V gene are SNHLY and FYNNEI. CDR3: CASRRDTSGRAHEQYF. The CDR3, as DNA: TGTGCCAGCAGGCGGGACACTAGCGGGAGGGCCCACGAGCAGTACTTC.

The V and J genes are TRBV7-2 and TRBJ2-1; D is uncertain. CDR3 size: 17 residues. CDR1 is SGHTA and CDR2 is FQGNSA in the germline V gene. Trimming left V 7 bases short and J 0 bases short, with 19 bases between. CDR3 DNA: TGTGCCAGCACCCTATCTAAACGGGTCCTCTCCTACAATGAGCAGTTCTTC. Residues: CASTLSKRVLSYNEQFF.

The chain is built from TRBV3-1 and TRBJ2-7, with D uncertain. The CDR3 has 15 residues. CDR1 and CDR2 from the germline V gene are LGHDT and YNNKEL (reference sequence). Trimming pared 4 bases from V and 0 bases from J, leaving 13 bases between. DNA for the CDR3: TGTGCCAGCAGCCCCCGGTCCAGGAGCTCCTACGAGCAGTACTTC. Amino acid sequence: CASSPRSRSSYEQYF.

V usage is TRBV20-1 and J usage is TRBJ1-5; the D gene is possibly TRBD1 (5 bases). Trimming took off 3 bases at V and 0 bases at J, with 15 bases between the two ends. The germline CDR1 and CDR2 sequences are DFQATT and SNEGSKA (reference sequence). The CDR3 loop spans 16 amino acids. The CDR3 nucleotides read TGCAGTGCTAGTGGAGGGGCGCGATATAGCAATCAGCCCCAGCATTTT. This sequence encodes CSASGGARYSNQPQHF.

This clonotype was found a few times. In DNA form, the CDR3 reads TGTGCCAGCAGTGAATGGGGAGATACGCAGTATTTT. This sequence encodes CASSEWGDTQYF. This chain connects TRBV6-1 to TRBJ2-3; D not certain. Germline V gene lookup returns CDR1 MNHNS and CDR2 SASEGT. Trimming left V 2 bases short and J 5 bases short, with 5 bases between. This CDR3 is 12 amino acids long.